This is a list of T cell receptor beta chains from one sample in a study of Graves' ophthalmopathy and Graves' hyperthyroidism. TCRdb analysed the multiplex PCR reads with MiXCR anew, one entry per CDR3 protein. This table has some 410,000 distinct CDR3 sequences, around 21% appearing once. The sequenced sample was peripheral blood. Receptors originate from a young woman with stable Graves' hyperthyroidism. The CDR3 runs from the conserved cysteine through the conserved F or W. A D gene is named only where the DNA matches it firmly. Clone size, where shown, is once, few, many, or a class for clones that have expanded.

clone_size	cdr3_length	j_call	d_call	v_call	cdr3_nt	cdr3_aa
.	16	TRBJ2-5	TRBD1	TRBV30	TGTGCCGCCTGCCCCGGGACAGTACTAAACGGGGAGACCCAGTACTTC	CAACPGTVLNGETQYF
.	12	TRBJ1-1	.	TRBV20-1	TGCAGTGCTAGCAATGGGGACACTGAAGCTTTCTTT	CSASNGDTEAFF
.	13	TRBJ1-2	.	TRBV6-1	TGTGCCAGCAGTGAAGGGGTGGCCTATGGCTACACCTTC	CASSEGVAYGYTF
many	12	TRBJ2-2	.	TRBV20-1	TGCAGTGCTAGGCAGGGTGCCGGGGAGCTGTTTTTT	CSARQGAGELFF
many	15	TRBJ1-2	.	TRBV7-9	TGTGCCAGCAGCTTTACCGAGGGGGCTAACTATGGCTACACCTTC	CASSFTEGANYGYTF
many	14	TRBJ2-5	TRBD2	TRBV20-1	TGCAGTGCTAGAGGGGAGGGGATCCTCGAGACCCAGTACTTC	CSARGEGILETQYF
.	14	TRBJ2-5	.	TRBV5-1	TGCGCCAGCAGCCAGCCCGGGCTAGCAGAGACCCAGTACTTC	CASSQPGLAETQYF
many	16	TRBJ1-1	TRBD1	TRBV6-5	TGTGCCAGCAGTTACGTGACGACAGGGGGCCGGGCTGAAGCTTTCTTT	CASSYVTTGGRAEAFF
.	16	TRBJ1-2	TRBD1	TRBV2	TGTGCCAGCAGGGCCGACGGGACAGGGGTGGCCTATGGCTACACCTTC	CASRADGTGVAYGYTF
many	12	TRBJ1-1	.	TRBV6-6	TGTGCCAGCAGTCGGACAAACACTGAAGCTTTCTTT	CASSRTNTEAFF
many	14	TRBJ1-1	.	TRBV28	TGTGCCAGCAGTTTAGTACAGGGTGGCACTGAAGCTTTCTTT	CASSLVQGGTEAFF
many	16	TRBJ1-3	TRBD1	TRBV28	TGTGCCAGCAGTTTATCCTCGACAGGGTCTGGAAACACCATATATTTT	CASSLSSTGSGNTIYF
many	14	TRBJ1-2	TRBD1	TRBV19	TGTGCCAGTAGTGCCGGACAGGGGTACTATGGCTACACCTTC	CASSAGQGYYGYTF
many	15	TRBJ2-5	TRBD2	TRBV6-5	TGTGCCAGCAGTTTGACTAGCCCTACCGAAGAGACCCAGTACTTC	CASSLTSPTEETQYF
.	14	TRBJ1-2	.	TRBV11-2	TGTGCCAGCAGCCTACTAAGGGGAAACGGAGGCTACACCTTC	CASSLLRGNGGYTF
many	12	TRBJ2-5	.	TRBV2	TGTGCCAGCCAGCCGGGGACAGAGACCCAGTACTTC	CASQPGTETQYF
many	15	TRBJ1-5	.	TRBV6-1	TGTGCCAGCAGTGAGGGGCCCAGGGGAAGTCAGCCCCAGCATTTT	CASSEGPRGSQPQHF
.	13	TRBJ2-7	.	TRBV4-1	TGCGCCAGCAGCCACGAGCCCAGTTACGAGCAGTACTTC	CASSHEPSYEQYF
many	14	TRBJ2-7	TRBD2	TRBV20-1	TGCAGTGCTAGGGGACTAGCGGGAGAAAGGGAGCAGTACTTC	CSARGLAGEREQYF
many	15	TRBJ2-2	.	TRBV20-1	TGCAGTGCTAGAGATCTATCCCAAAACACCGGGGAGCTGTTTTTT	CSARDLSQNTGELFF
many	14	TRBJ2-7	.	TRBV9	TGTGCCAGCAGCGGGGGACGGTCCTCCTACGAGCAGTACTTC	CASSGGRSSYEQYF
many	14	TRBJ1-2	TRBD1	TRBV6-1	TGTGCCAGCAGCCGCGACATACAGGGGAATGGCTACACCTTC	CASSRDIQGNGYTF
few	16	TRBJ1-2	.	TRBV15	TGTGCCACCAGCAGAGGGGTCCAGGCGAGATTCTATGGCTACACCTTC	CATSRGVQARFYGYTF
.	10	TRBJ1-1	.	TRBV2	TGTGCCAGCGTAGGACTGGAAGCTTTCTTT	CASVGLEAFF
.	13	TRBJ1-1	.	TRBV27	TGTGCCAGCCAGGGGAGGAGGTACACTGAAGCTTTCTTT	CASQGRRYTEAFF
many	15	TRBJ2-7	TRBD2	TRBV12-3/TRBV12-4	TGTGCCAGCAGATCCCAGCGGGGGAGCTCCTACGAGCAGTACTTC	CASRSQRGSSYEQYF
many	12	TRBJ1-1	TRBD1	TRBV7-2	TGTGCCAGCAGCGCAGGGACAGCCAAAGCTTTCTTT	CASSAGTAKAFF
.	19	TRBJ2-7	.	TRBV5-6	TGTGCCAGCAGCCCAGAGACAGGGGAGGCGGGAGAAAGGCGCTACGAGCAGTACTTC	CASSPETGEAGERRYEQYF
few	15	TRBJ1-1	TRBD1	TRBV7-8	TGTGCCAGCAGCTTATTGGGACAGGGGAACACTGAAGCTTTCTTT	CASSLLGQGNTEAFF
many	15	TRBJ2-2	.	TRBV4-3	TGCGCCAGCAGCCAAGACGGAGGCCAAACCGGGGAGCTGTTTTTT	CASSQDGGQTGELFF
many	15	TRBJ2-2	.	TRBV6-1	TGTGCCAGCCGGGAACCAGGGCGGGGCACCGGGGAGCTGTTTTTT	CASREPGRGTGELFF
few	14	TRBJ2-7	TRBD2	TRBV10-2	TGCGCCAGCAGTGGAGGGCGGGAGGGCCTCGAGCAGTACTTC	CASSGGREGLEQYF
many	16	TRBJ2-1	TRBD2	TRBV6-1	TGTGCCAGCAGAGCAACCGGGACTAGCTCCTACAATGAGCAGTTCTTC	CASRATGTSSYNEQFF
many	13	TRBJ1-2	.	TRBV30	TGTGCCTGGACCAAAAGACAGGATGGCGGCTACACCTTC	CAWTKRQDGGYTF
few	18	TRBJ1-2	.	TRBV30	TGTGCCTGGAGTGGGTACGGGGGTCTGAAGTCGGGGAACTATGGCTACACCTTC	CAWSGYGGLKSGNYGYTF
many	15	TRBJ2-5	TRBD1	TRBV12-3/TRBV12-4	TGTGCCAGCAGTTTAAGGACAGGGGGCGCGGAGACCCAGTACTTC	CASSLRTGGAETQYF
many	16	TRBJ1-1	.	TRBV12-3/TRBV12-4	TGTGCCAGCAGTTTTTCATTAGGGGGGGCGAACACTGAAGCTTTCTTT	CASSFSLGGANTEAFF
.	16	TRBJ2-5	TRBD1	TRBV11-2	TGTGCCAGCAGCCCACGGACAGGGGGCGGTTCGGAGACCCAGTACTTC	CASSPRTGGGSETQYF
many	10	TRBJ1-1	.	TRBV29-1	TGCAGCGTTGCTGACACTGAAGCTTTCTTT	CSVADTEAFF
many	13	TRBJ2-4	TRBD2	TRBV19	TGTGCCAGTATAAGACTAGCCAAAAACATTAAGTACTTC	CASIRLAKNIKYF
few	14	TRBJ1-1	.	TRBV28	TGTGCCAGCAGATATCCCGGGAGGAACACTGAAGCTTTCTTT	CASRYPGRNTEAFF
.	15	TRBJ1-6	.	TRBV30	TGTGCCCGAGATGGTCAGTCGGGGTATAATTCACCCCTCCACTTT	CARDGQSGYNSPLHF
many	14	TRBJ2-5	.	TRBV27	TGTGCCAGCAGTTTTTACGGGAACCAAGAGACCCAGTACTTC	CASSFYGNQETQYF
many	15	TRBJ2-7	.	TRBV9	TGTGCCAGCAGCCCCCCCCAACCTCGACTAGGGGAGCAGTACTTC	CASSPPQPRLGEQYF
.	17	TRBJ1-2	.	TRBV19	TGTGCCAGTACCCACCGCGGGGAGGAGGGTCTTAACTATGGCTACACCTTC	CASTHRGEEGLNYGYTF
many	13	TRBJ2-7	TRBD1	TRBV5-1	TGCGCCAGCAGGGGTGGACAGGGCGACGAGCAGTACTTC	CASRGGQGDEQYF
.	15	TRBJ1-1	TRBD1	TRBV6-2/TRBV6-3	TGTGCCAGCAGCCCAGGGACAGGGATTAACACTGAAGCTTTCTTT	CASSPGTGINTEAFF
.	15	TRBJ1-6	.	TRBV7-2	TGTGCCAGCAGCTTCTGGGACGGCTATAATTCACCCCTCCACTTT	CASSFWDGYNSPLHF
many	15	TRBJ2-5	TRBD2	TRBV24-1	TGTGCCACCAGTGACCCGGGACTAGCGGGAGAGACCCGGTACTTC	CATSDPGLAGETRYF
many	14	TRBJ2-7	.	TRBV6-2/TRBV6-3	TGTGCCAGCAGCCGAGCTCATACCCTCTACGAGCAGTACTTC	CASSRAHTLYEQYF